This T cell receptor beta chain was obtained from a study of T cell responses to AZD1222 COVID-19 vaccine. V lost 0 bases and J 5 bases, leaving 8 bases between the germline ends. The CDR3 has 15 residues. CDR1 is MNHNY, CDR2 SVGAGI, per germline (reference sequence). Produced via immunoSEQ multiplex PCR; TCRdb's table is partial and in-frame only. The table shows about 130,000 clones, with over 90% occurring only once. The rearrangement joins TRBV6-6 to TRBJ1-6, with D perhaps TRBD1 (5 bases). The sequenced sample was peripheral blood, obtained on day 0 of AZD1222 vaccination. The TCR was taken from an adult in good health. Here the CDR3 DNA reads TGTGCCAGCAGTTACTCAGGGGCGCATAATTCACCCCTCCACTTT. Encoded protein: CASSYSGAHNSPLHF.